These 28 T cell receptor beta chains were all obtained from the same sample, sequenced in a study of OX40 agonist ivuxolimab in advanced cancers. Method: immunoSEQ multiplex PCR; TCRdb's copy keeps in-frame clones and lacks some. The data hold some 67,000 clones, with 88% observed a single time. This specimen was CD4+ or CD8+ T cells sorted from blood, taken in a trial of the OX40 agonist ivuxolimab. These receptors came from an adult with an advanced solid tumor such as melanoma, head and neck, liver or kidney cancer.

The chain joins TRBV5-1 to TRBJ2-5; possibly TRBD1 for D (6 bases). The V end lost 5 bases, the J end lost 4 bases, and 15 bases lay between the germline ends. The CDR3 totals 14 residues. CDR1 SGHRS and CDR2 YFSETQ come from the germline V gene. The CDR3 here is CASRIQGAGETQYF. The CDR3 coding sequence is TGCGCCAGCAGGATACAGGGCGCGGGAGAGACCCAGTACTTC.

The rearrangement uses TRBV5-4 and TRBJ2-7, with 9 positions matching TRBD2. With 6 bases clipped from V and 5 bases from J, the junction kept 12 bases outside the gene matches. Germline V gene sequence: CDR1 SGHNT, CDR2 YYREEE (reference sequence). There are 15 residues in the CDR3. CDR3 bases: TGTGCCAGCACCCGGGGGCCGACTAGCGGCAACGAGCAGTACTTC. Translating gives CASTRGPTSGNEQYF.

The chain recombines TRBV5-4 with TRBJ2-5; 10 nucleotides match TRBD2. V shed 4 bases, J shed 2 bases, and the junction held 5 bases outside the gene matches. The CDR3 is made up of 15 amino acids. Germline V gene sequence: CDR1 SGHNT, CDR2 YYREEE (reference sequence). The chain's CDR3 is CASSGSGGPQETQYF. In nucleotides, the CDR3 is TGTGCCAGCAGCGGTAGCGGGGGGCCGCAAGAGACCCAGTACTTC.

The chain carries TRBV11-3 and TRBJ2-1; 13 positions agree with TRBD2. Germline CDR1 SGHNT, CDR2 YENEEA. The length of the CDR3 is 16 residues. Trimming cost V 4 bases and J 8 bases; bases outside gene matches: 8. CDR3 in amino acids: CASSWGLAGPGDEQFF. Here the CDR3 DNA reads TGTGCCAGCAGCTGGGGACTAGCGGGGCCAGGGGATGAGCAGTTCTTC.

The chain joins TRBV10-1 to TRBJ2-7; 8 nucleotides match TRBD1. V lost 0 bases to trimming and J lost 6 bases; unmatched junction nucleotides: 10. Per germline, CDR1 WNHNN and CDR2 SYGVQD (reference sequence). This CDR3 contains 16 residues. The CDR3 bases are TGCGCCAGCAGTGAGTCGTGGCAGGGGGCTCTCCTCGAGCAGTACTTC. Amino acid sequence: CASSESWQGALLEQYF.

V is TRBV6-4 and J is TRBJ2-5, with a tentative D call TRBD2 (6 bases). Trimming cost V 5 bases and J 2 bases, with 9 bases left between them. CDR3 size: 13 residues. Germline V gene data show CDR1 as MRHNA and CDR2 as SNTAGT. In DNA form, the CDR3 reads TGTGCCAGCAGTCTTAGCGGTCAAGAGACCCAGTACTTC. Its protein is CASSLSGQETQYF.

The chain links TRBV7-2 to TRBJ1-1; D unresolved. Germline-derived CDR1 and CDR2 are SGHTA and FQGNSA. There are 14 residues in the CDR3. V shed 5 bases and J shed 1 base, with 11 bases lying between them. DNA for the CDR3: TGTGCCAGCAGCCTAATGACTGCGAACACTGAAGCTTTCTTT. Translation: CASSLMTANTEAFF. The variable domain in full, with the rest retrieved from reference TRBV7-2 and TRBJ1-1, is GAGVSQSPSNKVTEKGKDVELRCDPISGHTALYWYRQSLGQGLEFLIYFQGNSAPDKSGLPSDRFSAERTGGSVSTLTIQRTQQEDSAVYLCASSLMTANTEAFFGQGTRLTVV.

The CDR3 DNA is TGTGCCAGCACCCCGTCTTCCCCGCCCTACGAGCAGTACTTC. Translating gives CASTPSSPPYEQYF. The rearrangement uses TRBV2 and TRBJ2-7; no reliable D call. Germline-derived CDR1 and CDR2 are SNHLY and FYNNEI. CDR3 length: 14 amino acids. V dropped 7 bases and J dropped 2 bases, with 15 bases sitting between them.

V is TRBV18 and J is TRBJ2-7; D possibly corresponds to TRBD1 (7 bases). CDR1 is KGHSH, CDR2 LQKENI, per germline. The CDR3 covers 15 residues. The V end was cut by 3 bases, the J end by 9 bases, with 21 bases between. The CDR3 reads CASSPTLDRLEGQYF. The CDR3 coding sequence is TGTGCCAGCTCACCGACCCTGGACAGGTTGGAGGGGCAGTACTTC.

The chain carries TRBV11-3 and TRBJ2-3; D is unresolved. Trimming removed 0 bases from V and 0 bases from J, with 4 bases in between. The CDR3 is 14 amino acids. Germline V gene data show CDR1 as SGHNT and CDR2 as YENEEA. The CDR3 is CASSLDVSTDTQYF. The DNA of the CDR3 is TGTGCCAGCAGCTTAGATGTAAGCACAGATACGCAGTATTTT.

This chain links TRBV5-8 with TRBJ2-1, with D hard to call. Deletions cut 4 bases from V and 4 bases from J, with 9 bases between. The germline V gene has CDR1 SGHTS and CDR2 YDEGEE. The length of the CDR3 is 13 residues. CDR3 nucleotide sequence: TGTGCCAGCAGCGTGGAACGGTACAATGAGCAGTTCTTC. This translates into CASSVERYNEQFF.

The chain recombines TRBV11-1 with TRBJ2-5; 8 bases align to TRBD2. The CDR3 consists of 15 residues. Germline V CDR1 and CDR2: SGHAT, FQDESV (reference sequence). With V trimmed by 5 bases and J by 4 bases, 9 bases remained unmatched. DNA for the CDR3: TGTGCCAGCAGCACACGAGGGACTAGTAGAGAGACCCAGTACTTC. It encodes CASSTRGTSRETQYF.

This sequence joins TRBV5-1 and TRBJ2-3; D not certain. The CDR3 totals 12 residues. Trimming pared 1 base from V and 3 bases from J, leaving 3 bases between. Germline CDR1 is SGHRS and CDR2 is YFSETQ. The CDR3 bases are TGCGCCAGCAGCTTGCAAACAGATACGCAGTATTTT. Residues: CASSLQTDTQYF.

CDR3 protein: CASSLVWDSRYEQYF. In DNA, the CDR3 is TGCGCCAGCAGCTTGGTATGGGACAGCCGCTACGAGCAGTACTTC. The chain has TRBV5-1 and TRBJ2-7, with 7 bases matching TRBD1. Trimming took 0 bases from V and 3 from J; bases not matched to a gene: 6. Germline V gene data show CDR1 as SGHRS and CDR2 as YFSETQ. The CDR3 has 15 amino acids.

This chain links TRBV5-4 with TRBJ1-1; TRBD1 matches at 7 bases. Germline V lookup: CDR1 SGHNT, CDR2 YYREEE (reference sequence). This CDR3 spans 15 amino acids. The J segment lost 1 base and the V segment lost 0 bases, leaving 3 bases of the junction unmatched. The CDR3 DNA reads as TGTGCCAGCAGCTTGGCCCGGACAGGGAACACTGAAGCTTTCTTT. Its protein is CASSLARTGNTEAFF.

The CDR3 here is CASSYPTGPLVYTQYF. CDR3 sequence (DNA): TGTGCCAGCAGCTACCCAACCGGGCCCCTGGTGTATACGCAGTATTTT. The chain combines TRBV11-2 with TRBJ2-3; D remains unclear. V lost 4 bases and J 7 bases, leaving 21 bases between the germline ends. Germline-derived CDR1 and CDR2 are SGHAT and FQNNGV. CDR3 size: 16 residues.

The chain employs TRBV7-6 and TRBJ2-2; 11 nucleotides align to TRBD2. V lost 5 bases and J lost 5; bases outside the gene matches: 10. The CDR3 runs to 17 residues. Germline CDR1 and CDR2: SGHVS and FNYEAQ. This chain's CDR3 is CASSLQPGLAETGELFF. Here the CDR3 DNA reads TGTGCCAGCAGCCTGCAGCCGGGACTAGCGGAAACCGGGGAGCTGTTTTTT.

V gene TRBV30 combines with J gene TRBJ1-2, with D maybe TRBD1 (5 bases). The V end was cut by 0 bases, the J end by 7 bases, with 9 bases between. CDR3 length: 12 amino acids. In germline, CDR1 is GTSNPN, CDR2 SVGIG (reference sequence). The CDR3 DNA is TGTGCCTGGAGTGTCGGTCAGGGTGGCTACACCTTC. This translates into CAWSVGQGGYTF.

The chain has TRBV27 and TRBJ2-3; D remains ambiguous. V lost 4 bases and J lost 6, with 14 bases in between. The CDR3 has 14 amino acids. Germline lookup yields CDR1 MNHEY and CDR2 SMNVEV (reference sequence). The CDR3 is CASSSGRYVDTQYF. CDR3 coding DNA: TGTGCCAGCAGTTCGGGCAGGTACGTGGATACGCAGTATTTT.

The count of this clone is one. The rearrangement joins TRBV29-1 to TRBJ1-2; tentative D call: TRBD1 (6 bases). The CDR3 length is 18 residues. Trimming removed 6 bases at V and 4 bases at J, with 30 bases between. CDR1 is SQVTM and CDR2 is ANQGSEA in the germline V gene. The CDR3 bases are TGCAGCGTCAACCTAGGACAGAGCCTCACCGAATTTCCCTATGGCTACACCTTC. Translating gives CSVNLGQSLTEFPYGYTF.

The chain combines TRBV9 with TRBJ1-2; 7 bases match TRBD1. Unmatched junction bases numbered 14, after V lost 6 bases and J lost 6 bases. Germline V gene sequence: CDR1 SGDLS, CDR2 YYNGEE. The CDR3 contains 15 residues. Here the CDR3 reads CASTFNSRGADGYTF. Written as DNA, the CDR3 is TGTGCCAGCACCTTCAATTCCAGGGGGGCAGATGGCTACACCTTC.

The chain links TRBV28 to TRBJ1-1; no reliable D call. V was pared by 6 bases and J by 0 bases, with 14 bases between. Germline V gives CDR1 MDHEN, CDR2 SYDVKM. The CDR3 length is 15 residues. The DNA for the CDR3 is TGTGCCAGCAGACCCGCCCAATTTATGAACACTGAAGCTTTCTTT. This codes for CASRPAQFMNTEAFF.

In this sample, this clone turned up once. This chain joins TRBV30 and TRBJ1-5; D remains ambiguous. This CDR3 is 13 amino acids long. Germline assignment: CDR1 GTSNPN and CDR2 SVGIG (reference sequence). Trimming pared 1 base from V and 0 bases from J, leaving 4 bases between. CDR3 bases: TGTGCCTGGAGTGAATCTAGCAATCAGCCCCAGCATTTT. It codes for CAWSESSNQPQHF.

V gene TRBV19 combines with J gene TRBJ1-2, with no clear D. This CDR3 comprises 15 residues. Germline loops: CDR1 LNHDA, CDR2 SQIVND (reference sequence). V lost 5 bases and J 0 bases, leaving 13 bases between the germline ends. The CDR3 DNA sequence: TGTGCCAGTAGTCCAGACCCTCAAGCTAACTATGGCTACACCTTC. Its protein is CASSPDPQANYGYTF.

The chain couples TRBV7-9 to TRBJ1-4, with TRBD1 matching over 7 bases. V was clipped by 5 bases and J by 8 bases; unmatched bases: 11. This CDR3 spans 15 amino acids. Germline V gives CDR1 SEHNR, CDR2 FQNEAQ (reference sequence). This CDR3 is CASSPRDSQSEKLFF. DNA for the CDR3: TGTGCCAGCAGCCCCAGGGACAGCCAGAGCGAAAAACTGTTTTTT. Complete variable domain (other parts from reference TRBV7-9 and TRBJ1-4): DTGVSQNPRHKITKRGQNVTFRCDPISEHNRLYWYRQTLGQGPEFLTYFQNEAQLEKSRLLSDRFSAERPKGSFSTLEIQRTEQGDSAMYLCASSPRDSQSEKLFFGSGTQLSVL.

The J gene is TRBJ1-2, the V gene TRBV28; TRBD1 agrees at 10 bases. CDR3 length: 14 residues. The V gene's germline CDR1 is MDHEN and CDR2 SYDVKM. V was clipped by 7 bases and J by 3 bases; unmatched bases: 5. DNA of the CDR3: TGTGCCAGCACCGACAGGGGGCGCGACTATGGCTACACCTTC. Amino acid sequence: CASTDRGRDYGYTF.

The chain links TRBV5-8 to TRBJ1-1; no firm D call. CDR3 size: 14 residues. From germline, CDR1 is SGHTS and CDR2 YDEGEE. V shed 0 bases and J shed 1 base, with 7 bases lying between them. The CDR3 region has the DNA TGTGCCAGCAGCTTGGGGTCAGGGAACACTGAAGCTTTCTTT. It codes for CASSLGSGNTEAFF. The full variable domain, in which reference TRBV5-8 and TRBJ1-1 provide the parts outside the CDR3, is EAGVTQSPTHLIKTRGQQATLRCSPISGHTSVYWYQQALGLGLQFLLWYDEGEERNRGNFPPRFSGRQFPNYSSELNVNALELEDSALYLCASSLGSGNTEAFFGQGTRLTVV.

The V call is TRBV2, the J call TRBJ2-3; a possible D gene is TRBD1 (5 bases). This CDR3 comprises 16 residues. V gave up 1 base and J gave up 5 bases, with 16 bases separating them. The germline V gene has CDR1 SNHLY and CDR2 FYNNEI. CDR3 residues: CASSEEGSGFGDTQYF. CDR3 DNA: TGTGCCAGCAGTGAAGAGGGATCAGGGTTTGGAGATACGCAGTATTTT.